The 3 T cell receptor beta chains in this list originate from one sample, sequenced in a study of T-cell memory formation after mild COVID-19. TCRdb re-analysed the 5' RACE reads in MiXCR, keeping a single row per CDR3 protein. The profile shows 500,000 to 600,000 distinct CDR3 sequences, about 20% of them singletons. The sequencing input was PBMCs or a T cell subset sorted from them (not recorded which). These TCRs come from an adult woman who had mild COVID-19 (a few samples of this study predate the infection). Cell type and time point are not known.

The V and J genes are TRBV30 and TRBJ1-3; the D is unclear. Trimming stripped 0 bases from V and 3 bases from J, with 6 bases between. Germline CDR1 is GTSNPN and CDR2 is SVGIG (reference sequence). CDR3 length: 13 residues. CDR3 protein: CAWSVLLGNTIYF. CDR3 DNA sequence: TGTGCCTGGAGTGTACTGCTTGGAAACACCATATATTTT.

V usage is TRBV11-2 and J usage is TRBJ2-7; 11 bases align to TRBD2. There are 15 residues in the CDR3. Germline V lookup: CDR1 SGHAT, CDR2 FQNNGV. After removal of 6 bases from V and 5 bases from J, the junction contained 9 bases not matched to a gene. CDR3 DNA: TGTGCCAGCAGTGGACTAGCGGGCCCCGTCAACGAGCAGTACTTC. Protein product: CASSGLAGPVNEQYF.

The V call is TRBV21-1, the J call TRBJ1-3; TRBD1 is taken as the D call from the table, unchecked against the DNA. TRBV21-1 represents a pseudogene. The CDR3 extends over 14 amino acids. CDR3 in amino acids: CASSRRQGAYTIYF. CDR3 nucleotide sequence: TGTGCCAGCAGCAGGAGACAGGGGGCCTACACCATATATTTT.